A selection of T cell receptor beta chains follows, all from one sample in a study of OX40 agonist ivuxolimab in advanced cancers. Profiled with immunoSEQ multiplex PCR; TCRdb holds only in-frame clones, not every one. The data contain roughly 80,000 clones, 65% to 85% of them seen just once; the ten biggest clones take up 0.76%. The sample in question was CD4+ or CD8+ T cells sorted from blood, obtained in a trial of the OX40 agonist ivuxolimab. The origin of the receptors is an adult with an advanced solid tumor such as melanoma, head and neck, liver or kidney cancer. The CDR3 runs from the conserved cysteine through the conserved F or W.

v_call	j_call	cdr3_aa
TRBV6-6	TRBJ1-6	CASKGGNSPLHF
TRBV10-3	TRBJ2-7	CAISVTSSGEQYF
TRBV7-3	TRBJ2-7	CASSPNIGYEQYF
TRBV6-5	TRBJ1-1	CASSQDRVTEAFF
TRBV7-2	TRBJ1-6	CASSGQADYNSPLHF
TRBV12-5	TRBJ1-4	CASGLAGTGSRKLFF
TRBV4-3	TRBJ2-3	CASSQEGLGSAQYF
TRBV7-2	TRBJ2-7	CASSRGGGGEQYF
TRBV6-5	TRBJ2-5	CASRTGKQETQYF
TRBV5-1	TRBJ1-1	CASSLPPQGGHTEAFF
TRBV4-2	TRBJ2-7	CASSQESTSYEQYF
TRBV29-1	TRBJ2-3	CSVSTGGWVTDTQYF
TRBV18	TRBJ1-1	CASSPRDRPNTEAFF
TRBV10-3	TRBJ2-7	CAISDKGLAGESNEQYF
TRBV5-1	TRBJ1-1	CASSVNTGHGTEAFF
TRBV7-2	TRBJ1-5	CASSLGGKSNQPQHF
TRBV6-6	TRBJ1-3	CASASSSGNTIYF
TRBV28	TRBJ1-3	CASSLDRPGNTIYF
TRBV7-3	TRBJ2-7	CASSPGTEGHEQYF
TRBV7-2	TRBJ2-1	CASSFTGLDTNEQFF
TRBV19	TRBJ1-2	CASNTGQGANYGYTF
TRBV7-2	TRBJ2-7	CASSLGQGMREQYF
TRBV27	TRBJ1-1	CASSPRTGGKAFF
TRBV5-1	TRBJ1-6	CASTLKVGNSPLHF
TRBV19	TRBJ1-4	CASAGVATNEKLFF
TRBV11-1	TRBJ2-2	CASSWSLAGGPGELFF
TRBV7-9	TRBJ2-2	CASSTLAVNTGELFF
TRBV4-3	TRBJ2-3	CASSQDGGRADTQYF
TRBV2	TRBJ1-6	CASGSSSYNSPLHF
TRBV30	TRBJ1-1	CAWSEQTNTEAFF
TRBV18	TRBJ1-5	CASSPSTNQPQHF
TRBV5-1	TRBJ1-5	CASSLGLDSNQPQHF
TRBV7-6	TRBJ1-1	CASSLSYAGYTEAFF
TRBV18	TRBJ1-4	CASSPSDSFATNEKLFF
TRBV30	TRBJ1-2	CAWSIGGNYGYTF
TRBV27	TRBJ2-7	CASRDQMAGSYEQYF